The text below deals with one T cell receptor beta chain. The target antigen is unknown. The source of the sample is a study of siplizumab effects on memory and regulatory T cells. Whole-study findings and limits: Roughly 80-96% of proliferating clones (CD4+ or CD8+) could not be assigned a naive or memory phenotype. In siplizumab cultures, the suppressive function of proliferating Tregs remained unconfirmed. Reactions containing siplizumab showed mappable alloreactive CD4+ clones averaging roughly 67% Treg-derived, versus 25% to 30% in controls.

Between the trimmed V and J ends, which lost 7 bases and 8 bases, there was a span of 12 bases. This CDR3 has 13 residues. Germline assignment: CDR1 MDHEN and CDR2 SYDVKM. Each sample had roughly 10^5 TCR templates assayed. Data came from immunoSEQ multiplex PCR; TCRdb stores just in-frame clones and leaves some out. This sample has 90,000 to 150,000 clones, with 90% to 95% found just once. This receptor was identified in a human donor in good health. The sample consisted of non-Treg CD4+ T cells sorted from blood. This chain connects TRBV28 to TRBJ1-6; D possibly corresponds to TRBD1 (5 bases). Here the CDR3 reads CASTGGVDSPLHF. CDR3 coding DNA: TGTGCCAGCACGGGGGGAGTAGATTCACCCCTCCACTTT.